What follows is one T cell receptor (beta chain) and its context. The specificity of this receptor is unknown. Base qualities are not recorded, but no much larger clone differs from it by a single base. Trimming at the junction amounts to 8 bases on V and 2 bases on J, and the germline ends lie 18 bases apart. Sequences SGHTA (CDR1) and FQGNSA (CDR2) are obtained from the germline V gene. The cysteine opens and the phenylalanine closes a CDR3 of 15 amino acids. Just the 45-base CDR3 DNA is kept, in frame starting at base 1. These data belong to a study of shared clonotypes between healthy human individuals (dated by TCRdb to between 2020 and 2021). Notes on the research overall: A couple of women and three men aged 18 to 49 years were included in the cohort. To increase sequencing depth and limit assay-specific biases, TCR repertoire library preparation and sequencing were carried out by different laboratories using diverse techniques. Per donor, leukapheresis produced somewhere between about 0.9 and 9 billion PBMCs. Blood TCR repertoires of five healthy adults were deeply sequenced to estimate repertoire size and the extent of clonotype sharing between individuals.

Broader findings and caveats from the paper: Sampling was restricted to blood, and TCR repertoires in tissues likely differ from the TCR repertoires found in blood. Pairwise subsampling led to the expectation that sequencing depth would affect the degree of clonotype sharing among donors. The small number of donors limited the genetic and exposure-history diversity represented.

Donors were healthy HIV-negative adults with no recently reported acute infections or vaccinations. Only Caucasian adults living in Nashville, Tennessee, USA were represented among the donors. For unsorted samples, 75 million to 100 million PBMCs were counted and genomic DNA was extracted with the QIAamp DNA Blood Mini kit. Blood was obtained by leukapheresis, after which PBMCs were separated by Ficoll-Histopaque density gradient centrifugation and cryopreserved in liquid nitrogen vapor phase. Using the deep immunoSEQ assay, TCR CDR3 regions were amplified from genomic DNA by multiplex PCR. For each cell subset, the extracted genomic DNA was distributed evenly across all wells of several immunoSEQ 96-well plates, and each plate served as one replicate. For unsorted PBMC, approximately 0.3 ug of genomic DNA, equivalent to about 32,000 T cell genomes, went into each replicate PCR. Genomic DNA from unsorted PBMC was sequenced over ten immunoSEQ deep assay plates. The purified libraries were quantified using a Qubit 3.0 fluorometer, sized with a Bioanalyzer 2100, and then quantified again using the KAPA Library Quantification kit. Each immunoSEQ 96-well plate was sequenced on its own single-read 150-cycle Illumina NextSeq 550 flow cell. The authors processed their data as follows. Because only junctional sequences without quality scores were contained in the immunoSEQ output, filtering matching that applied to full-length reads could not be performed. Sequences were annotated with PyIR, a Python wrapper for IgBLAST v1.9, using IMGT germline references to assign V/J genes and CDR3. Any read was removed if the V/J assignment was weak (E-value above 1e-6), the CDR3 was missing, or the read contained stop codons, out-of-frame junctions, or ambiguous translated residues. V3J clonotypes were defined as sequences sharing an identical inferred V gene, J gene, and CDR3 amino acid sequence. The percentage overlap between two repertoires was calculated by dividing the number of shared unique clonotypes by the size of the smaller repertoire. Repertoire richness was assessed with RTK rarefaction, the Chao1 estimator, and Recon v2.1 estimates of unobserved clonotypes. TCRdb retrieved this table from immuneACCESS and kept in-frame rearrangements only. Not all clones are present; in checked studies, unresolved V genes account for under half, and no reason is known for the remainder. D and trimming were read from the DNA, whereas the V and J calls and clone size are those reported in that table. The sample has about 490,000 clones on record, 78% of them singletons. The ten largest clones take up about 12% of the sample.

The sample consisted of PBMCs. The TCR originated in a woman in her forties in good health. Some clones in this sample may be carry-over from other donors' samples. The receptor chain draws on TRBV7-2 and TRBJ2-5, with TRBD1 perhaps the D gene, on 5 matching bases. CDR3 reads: CASGVRQGSQETQYF. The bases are TGTGCCAGCGGGGTGAGGCAGGGTAGTCAAGAGACCCAGTACTTC.